These 23 T cell receptor beta chains were sequenced from one sample in a study of type 1 regulatory T cells. These receptors' targets are unknown. TCRdb called the reads again in MiXCR, with one record for every CDR3 protein. This table holds 25,000 or so distinct CDR3 sequences, approximately 51% found once. Sequenced material: cultured T cells, either the whole culture or a sorted T cell fraction (not recorded which). The receptors originated from a human donor in good health.

CDR3 DNA: TGCAGTGCTAGCCGGGAATTAAGTCCAGATACGCAGTATTTT. Its protein is CSASRELSPDTQYF. The chain combines TRBV20-1 with TRBJ2-3, with D perhaps TRBD2 (5 bases). Germline V lookup: CDR1 DFQATT, CDR2 SNEGSKA (reference sequence). This CDR3 has 14 amino acids. With 3 bases removed from V and 4 bases from J, the gap between germline ends came to 14 bases.

The chain combines TRBV7-2 with TRBJ2-7, with D unclear. The length of the CDR3 is 15 residues. In germline, CDR1 is SGHTA, CDR2 FQGNSA. Trimming cost V 1 base and J 7 bases, with 17 bases left between them. The CDR3 here is CASSLVSTAFSEQYF. CDR3 bases: TGTGCCAGCAGCTTAGTCTCGACGGCTTTTAGTGAGCAGTACTTC.

V is TRBV29-1 and J is TRBJ1-5; no reliable D call. CDR3 length: 12 amino acids. Germline V gene lookup returns CDR1 SQVTM and CDR2 ANQGSEA. V lost 6 bases to trimming and J lost 2 bases, with 8 bases between them. CDR3 sequence reads: CSVRTGNQPQHF. The CDR3 bases are TGCAGCGTCCGGACGGGCAATCAGCCCCAGCATTTT.

The V call is TRBV7-9, the J call TRBJ2-4; D not resolved. Deletions cut 1 base from V and 0 bases from J, with 10 bases between. This CDR3 comprises 16 residues. Per germline, CDR1 SEHNR and CDR2 FQNEAQ (reference sequence). The CDR3 is CASSLVVPAAKNIQYF. CDR3 nucleotide sequence: TGTGCCAGCAGCTTAGTTGTCCCAGCAGCCAAAAACATTCAGTACTTC. Full variable domain (missing parts from reference TRBV7-9 and TRBJ2-4): DTGVSQNPRHKITKRGQNVTFRCDPISEHNRLYWYRQTLGQGPEFLTYFQNEAQLEKSRLLSDRFSAERPKGSFSTLEIQRTEQGDSAMYLCASSLVVPAAKNIQYFGAGTRLSVL.

This chain joins TRBV12-3 or TRBV12-4 and TRBJ1-5; 8 nucleotides agree with TRBD1. Germline trimming cut 6 bases from V and 7 bases from J; bases unmatched to any gene: 8. This CDR3 has 14 residues. CDR3 coding DNA: TGTGCCAGCAGCTCGGACAGGGTCAGGCAGCCCCAGCATTTT. This translates into CASSSDRVRQPQHF.

This clonotype turned up a few times. This chain connects TRBV2 to TRBJ2-7; 9 positions agree with TRBD1. This CDR3 has 15 residues. Germline V gene sequence: CDR1 SNHLY, CDR2 FYNNEI. V shed 6 bases, J shed 6 bases, and the junction held 12 bases outside the gene matches. DNA for the CDR3: TGTGCCAGCAGAGAACAGGGGGCGCGGTCCACCGAGCAGTACTTC. Its protein product is CASREQGARSTEQYF.

V gene TRBV20-1 combines with J gene TRBJ1-1; 8 nucleotides agree with TRBD1. CDR1 DFQATT and CDR2 SNEGSKA come from the germline V gene (reference sequence). This CDR3 comprises 14 residues. V shed 1 base and J 5 bases; nucleotides not matched to a gene: 6. This CDR3 reads CSARVARGPTEAFF. CDR3 coding DNA: TGCAGTGCTAGAGTAGCCAGGGGGCCTACTGAAGCTTTCTTT.

The rearrangement uses TRBV28 and TRBJ2-3; 11 positions match TRBD2. The CDR3 covers 18 residues. Germline-derived CDR1 and CDR2 are MDHEN and SYDVKM. The J segment lost 4 bases and the V segment lost 2 bases, leaving 11 bases of the junction unmatched. The CDR3 nucleotides are TGTGCCAGCAGTTTACTTGGTAGCGGGGGGGCAGGCGCAGATACGCAGTATTTT. Its protein product is CASSLLGSGGAGADTQYF.

The count of this clonotype is one. J is TRBJ2-5 and V is TRBV5-6, with 10 bases lining up with TRBD2. V dropped 1 base and J dropped 12; count of bases not matched to a gene: 15. This CDR3 has 16 residues. Germline V gene lookup returns CDR1 SGHDT and CDR2 YYEEEE. The CDR3 region is CASSLNSIRTSGSKYF. DNA of the CDR3: TGTGCCAGCAGCTTGAATTCCATCCGGACTAGCGGTTCTAAGTACTTC. The full variable domain, its missing parts supplied by reference TRBV5-6 and TRBJ2-5, is DAGVTQSPTHLIKTRGQQVTLRCSPKSGHDTVSWYQQALGQGPQFIFQYYEEEERQRGNFPDRFSGHQFPNYSSELNVNALLLGDSALYLCASSLNSIRTSGSKYFGPGTRLLVL.

This chain connects TRBV4-1 to TRBJ1-2, with 7 positions matching TRBD1. The CDR3 has 15 residues. The germline CDR1 and CDR2 sequences are MGHRA and YSYEKL. V was clipped by 4 bases and J by 5 bases; unmatched bases: 10. The CDR3 DNA reads as TGCGCCAGCAGCCCAAGCAGGGGGGCGGAATATGGCTACACCTTC. Protein: CASSPSRGAEYGYTF.

This clonotype is judged medium-sized. The chain recombines TRBV19 with TRBJ2-1; D is perhaps TRBD2 (6 bases). This CDR3 has 15 amino acids. Germline V gene lookup returns CDR1 LNHDA and CDR2 SQIVND (reference sequence). V lost 5 bases and J lost 8, with 19 bases in between. The CDR3 nucleotides are TGTGCCAGTAGTCCTAGTTATGCCACGGGGGATGAGCAGTTCTTC. This codes for CASSPSYATGDEQFF.

The rearrangement links TRBV6-8 to TRBJ2-5, with TRBD2 identical over 10 bases. The germline gives CDR1 MNHGY, CDR2 SAAAGT. The ends lost 0 bases at V and 2 bases at J; junction bases unmatched: 3. The CDR3 consists of 16 residues. This chain's CDR3 is CASSYSLAGEQETQYF. DNA for the CDR3: TGTGCCAGCAGTTACTCGCTAGCGGGGGAACAAGAGACCCAGTACTTC.

The rearrangement uses TRBV27 and TRBJ2-5, with TRBD2 matching over 7 bases. The J call may be in error: the DNA end matches TRBJ2-7 better. The CDR3 has 15 amino acids. CDR1 and CDR2 (germline): MNHEY, SMNVEV (reference sequence). CDR3 coding DNA: TGTGCCAGCAGAACCCCCGGTGCGGGGGCCTACGAGCAGTACTTC. As protein: CASRTPGAGAYEQYF.

The gene calls are TRBV6-5 and TRBJ2-3; the match to TRBD2 covers 9 bases. Germline lookup yields CDR1 MNHEY and CDR2 SVGAGI. V shed 6 bases, J shed 6 bases, and the junction held 16 bases outside the gene matches. This CDR3 region has 17 residues. The CDR3 protein is CASRAGITAGGIDTQYF. For the CDR3, the DNA is TGTGCCAGCAGGGCCGGCATCACAGCGGGGGGAATTGATACGCAGTATTTT.

This chain joins TRBV28 and TRBJ2-2; D not resolved. Germline loops: CDR1 MDHEN, CDR2 SYDVKM. V was pared by 2 bases and J by 3 bases, with 10 bases between. CDR3 length: 15 amino acids. The CDR3 DNA follows: TGTGCCAGCAGTTTACAAGTCGGCTACACCGGGGAGCTGTTTTTT. Its protein product is CASSLQVGYTGELFF.

This sequence joins TRBV12-3 or TRBV12-4 and TRBJ1-3; D is uncertain. The CDR3 has 15 residues. V was clipped by 7 bases and J by 2 bases, with 15 bases between them. CDR3 amino acids: CASTPGGGTGNTIYF. For the CDR3, the DNA is TGTGCCAGCACCCCGGGAGGAGGGACTGGAAACACCATATATTTT.

This clonotype occurred many times. At one end, the junction sequence differs from germline, possibly due to a read error. The rearrangement links TRBV6-6 to TRBJ2-7, with D possibly called TRBD1 or TRBD2 (6 bases each). The CDR3 has 13 amino acids. From germline, CDR1 is MNHNY and CDR2 SVGAGI (reference sequence). CDR3 coding DNA: TGTGCCAGCAGTTACTTACTCTCGCGGGACAAGAGCTTC. It encodes CASSYLLSRDKSF.

V is TRBV7-9 and J is TRBJ1-2, with a weak D call TRBD1 (6 bases). Germline CDR1 and CDR2: SEHNR and FQNEAQ (reference sequence). V was pared by 2 bases and J by 4 bases, with 11 bases between. The CDR3 contains 14 residues. Here the CDR3 DNA reads TGTGCCAGCAGCTTAACCCGGGACACCTATGGCTACACCTTC. It translates to CASSLTRDTYGYTF.

This chain uses TRBV27 with TRBJ2-1, with D possibly TRBD1 on 6 matching bases. The V gene lost 5 bases and the J gene lost 5 bases, with 16 bases spanning the gap. The CDR3 is made up of 15 amino acids. Germline V gives CDR1 MNHEY, CDR2 SMNVEV (reference sequence). CDR3: CASSTSGTFNNEQFF. CDR3 DNA sequence: TGTGCCAGCAGTACTTCCGGGACATTTAACAATGAGCAGTTCTTC.

There are a few counts of this clonotype. J is TRBJ1-3 and V is TRBV12-3 or TRBV12-4, with D perhaps matching TRBD1 (6 bases). The CDR3 covers 15 residues. Deletions cut 6 bases from V and 1 base from J, with 13 bases between. The chain's CDR3 is CASRAAGVSGNTIYF. In DNA, the CDR3 is TGTGCCAGCAGGGCAGCAGGGGTTTCTGGAAACACCATATATTTT.

This clonotype has ten or more counts. The V gene is TRBV12-3 or TRBV12-4, the J gene TRBJ2-1, with a weak D call TRBD2 (5 bases). This CDR3 is 13 amino acids long. With 6 bases removed from V and 8 bases from J, the gap between germline ends came to 14 bases. The CDR3 sequence: CASRLSRTYEQFF. CDR3 DNA sequence: TGTGCCAGCAGACTATCTAGGACTTATGAGCAGTTCTTC.

This clonotype came up a few times. The chain has TRBV28 and TRBJ1-1; D not resolved. The CDR3 runs 14 residues. CDR1 and CDR2 (germline): MDHEN, SYDVKM. V lost 6 bases, J lost 1 base, and 12 bases lay in between. The DNA of the CDR3 is TGTGCCAGCAGGCAGCTAGATGAGAACACTGAAGCTTTCTTT. Its protein is CASRQLDENTEAFF. Based on the CDR3 plus reference TRBV28 and TRBJ1-1, the full variable domain is DVKVTQSSRYLVKRTGEKVFLECVQDMDHENMFWYRQDPGLGLRLIYFSYDVKMKEKGDIPEGYSVSREKKERFSLILESASTNQTSMYLCASRQLDENTEAFFGQGTRLTVV.

This clonotype was found once. This could be a read error, since a much larger clone is one nucleotide away. The genes are TRBV5-5 and TRBJ2-5; D may match TRBD1 or TRBD2 (5 bases each). CDR1 is SGHKS, CDR2 YYEKEE, per germline (reference sequence). The CDR3 has 14 residues. Written as DNA, the CDR3 is TGTGCCTGCAGCTCGCCCGGGGCGGTGGAGACCCAGTACTTC. It yields the protein CACSSPGAVETQYF.